This TCR beta chain was obtained from a study of beta chain features in type 1 diabetes. Study observations and caveats: Across all four CD4+ subsets, people with type 1 diabetes showed modestly shorter TCRB CDR3s.

This clone has a handful of counts. Its antigen is as yet unknown. Trimming cost V 2 bases and J 4 bases; bases outside gene matches: 7. The CDR3 is 16 amino acids. Germline-derived CDR1 and CDR2 are MDHEN and SYDVKM. Isolated RNA was reverse transcribed in full, so expressed TCRB transcripts were sequenced. Here immunoSEQ multiplex PCR was the method, and the copy in TCRdb shows in-frame clones only, minus some. Among 640,000 or so clones, about an eighth were seen once, and the ten largest hold approximately 0.02%. The rearrangement joins TRBV28 to TRBJ1-2, with 10 bases that match TRBD1. The sequenced material came from naive CD4+ T cells from blood. The TCR comes from a man aged 18 to 30 with type 1 diabetes. The CDR3 DNA reads as TGTGCCAGCAGTTTAACACAATGGACAGGGGGCTATGGCTACACCTTC. It yields the protein CASSLTQWTGGYGYTF.